The present TCR beta chain was sequenced within a study of cytomegalovirus exposure and HLA in healthy donors. With 60 Vbeta and 13 Jbeta primers, the PCR was carried out. The repertoire was sequenced with immunoSEQ multiplex PCR; TCRdb's copy has only in-frame clones and lacks some. The profile shows 85,000 to 100,000 clones, roughly two thirds of them singletons. This CDR3 has 14 residues. Trimming took off 6 bases at V and 3 bases at J, with 12 bases between the two ends. Germline-derived CDR1 and CDR2 are MNHEY and SVGAGI. The chain employs TRBV6-5 and TRBJ1-5; possibly TRBD1 for D (5 bases). The source material was PBMCs. This clonotype was obtained from a human donor in good health. CDR3 DNA: TGTGCCAGCAGGTCCACAGGTAACAATCAGCCCCAGCATTTT. This encodes CASRSTGNNQPQHF.